The 8 T cell receptor beta chains given below trace back to one sample, sequenced in a study of blood T cell repertoires in COVID-19 (dated by TCRdb to 2019 to 2021). The library was produced with the immunoSEQ multiplex PCR assay. What TCRdb holds here is the immuneACCESS table cut down to in-frame rearrangements. Part of the clones is not present; checked against another copy, under half of the missing clones reflect an unresolved V gene, and the others are unexplained. The sample includes roughly 160,000 clones, with roughly 89% observed a single time. 3.5% to 4% of the sample comes from the top ten. Sequencing input: peripheral blood. The receptors originated from a woman aged 55-70 years who had recovered from COVID-19.

V is TRBV9 and J is TRBJ2-3, with D tentatively TRBD2 (6 bases). Germline V lookup: CDR1 SGDLS, CDR2 YYNGEE. V lost 4 bases, J lost 3 bases, and 18 bases lay in between. The CDR3 loop spans 16 amino acids. CDR3 DNA: TGTGCCAGCAGCCCAGGAGGGCACTATGGTACAGATACGCAGTATTTT. Protein product: CASSPGGHYGTDTQYF.

In its sample, this clone was seen once. CDR3 sequence: CASSSGTGNNEKLFF. The CDR3 DNA follows: TGTGCCAGCAGCTCCGGGACAGGGAATAATGAAAAACTGTTTTTT. This chain links TRBV7-9 with TRBJ1-4, with 9 bases aligning to TRBD1. Unmatched junction bases numbered 4, after V lost 4 bases and J lost 4 bases. This CDR3 is built from 15 residues. Germline loops: CDR1 SEHNR, CDR2 FQNEAQ (reference sequence).

This rearrangement joins TRBV6-6 to TRBJ2-1; D ambiguous. Trimming took off 4 bases at V and 13 bases at J, with 11 bases between the two ends. Per germline, CDR1 MNHNY and CDR2 SVGAGI (reference sequence). The CDR3 is 11 amino acids. The CDR3 loop is CASSFLEVQFF. The CDR3 DNA reads TGTGCCAGCAGTTTCCTAGAGGTACAGTTCTTC.

The V call is TRBV11-2, the J call TRBJ2-3; a possible D gene is TRBD2 (5 bases). Between the trimmed V and J ends, which lost 3 bases and 0 bases, there was a span of 16 bases. The CDR3 runs to 17 residues. CDR1 and CDR2 from the germline V gene are SGHAT and FQNNGV. The CDR3 nucleotides are TGTGCCAGCAGCTTTGTGGGGAGTGCCGGTAGCACAGATACGCAGTATTTT. Its protein is CASSFVGSAGSTDTQYF.

V gene TRBV5-1 combines with J gene TRBJ2-3; 8 bases are a match to TRBD2. Germline-derived CDR1 and CDR2 are SGHRS and YFSETQ. The CDR3 covers 16 residues. The junction had 8 bases not matched to a gene; V was cut back by 4 bases and J by 1 base. The CDR3 DNA follows: TGCGCCAGCAGCCCACCGGGGGGGCATGGCACAGATACGCAGTATTTT. It translates to CASSPPGGHGTDTQYF.

The rearrangement joins TRBV4-2 to TRBJ1-2; no definite D call. Trimming took off 0 bases at V and 5 bases at J, with 28 bases between the two ends. The germline V gene encodes CDR1 LGHNA and CDR2 YNFKEQ. This CDR3 comprises 20 residues. CDR3 amino acids: CASSQDLDVGSPRLGYGYTF. The CDR3 DNA sequence: TGTGCCAGCAGCCAAGATCTTGATGTCGGGAGTCCAAGATTAGGATATGGCTACACCTTC.

This chain links TRBV5-1 with TRBJ2-5; 7 bases match TRBD1. This CDR3 has 14 amino acids. Germline V CDR1 and CDR2: SGHRS, YFSETQ. V was pared by 5 bases and J by 5 bases, with 9 bases of the junction left unmatched. This CDR3 reads CASSAGTVRETQYF. The CDR3 DNA is TGCGCCAGCAGTGCCGGGACAGTAAGGGAGACCCAGTACTTC.

V is TRBV27 and J is TRBJ1-6; D is unresolved. V lost 6 bases to trimming and J lost 3 bases, with 12 bases between them. This CDR3 spans 15 amino acids. Germline CDR1 MNHEY, CDR2 SMNVEV (reference sequence). In DNA form, the CDR3 reads TGTGCCAGCAGGCTGGGTGGCGGCTATAATTCACCCCTCCACTTT. Amino acid sequence: CASRLGGGYNSPLHF.